These T cell receptor beta chains were read from a single sample in a study of CD8 T cells in ankylosing spondylitis. From the 5' RACE reads, TCRdb called clonotypes with MiXCR, one entry per CDR3 protein. Of some 38,000 distinct CDR3 sequences in the sample, about a tenth were seen once. Sequencing was done on a sample of blood, either unsorted or a sorted T cell fraction (not recorded which). The receptors originated from a male donor with ankylosing spondylitis or in good health (not recorded which). Each CDR3 is given with its conserved first and last residue. A D gene is named only where the DNA matches it firmly. The size field is filled for only some rows; it gives once, few, many or a size class.

d_gene,len,v_gene,abundance,j_gene,CDR3aa,CDR3nt
.,15,TRBV10-3,.,TRBJ1-3,CAISAGGGNLGTIYF,TGTGCCATCAGTGCAGGTGGCGGCAATTTGGGCACCATATATTTT
.,15,TRBV19,few,TRBJ2-1,CASRERGSSYNEQFF,TGTGCCAGCAGAGAAAGGGGAAGCTCCTACAATGAGCAGTTCTTC
TRBD1,15,TRBV3-1,many,TRBJ1-2,CASSQSGQHNYGYTF,TGTGCCAGCAGCCAATCGGGACAGCACAACTATGGCTACACCTTC
.,14,TRBV20-1,.,TRBJ2-5,CSAEGPFGQETQYF,TGCAGTGCTGAGGGACCCTTCGGGCAAGAGACCCAGTACTTC
.,15,TRBV28,many,TRBJ2-1,CASSSNRRVGNEQFF,TGTGCCAGCAGTTCAAATCGCAGGGTGGGGAATGAGCAGTTCTTC
.,13,TRBV15,many,TRBJ2-7,CATSREYGYEQYF,TGTGCCACCAGCAGAGAGTATGGGTACGAGCAGTACTTC
.,15,TRBV18,.,TRBJ2-1,CASSRGTGDTAKQFF,TGTGCCAGCTCGAGAGGGACGGGTGACACGGCTAAGCAGTTCTTC
.,11,TRBV24-1,many,TRBJ1-5,CATSDLNNWHF,TGTGCCACCAGTGATTTAAATAATTGGCATTTT
.,15,TRBV12-3/TRBV12-4,many,TRBJ1-2,CASSLEGRGTYGYTF,TGTGCCAGCAGTTTGGAGGGCAGGGGAACCTATGGCTACACCTTC
TRBD2,16,TRBV7-9,.,TRBJ2-3,CASSFAGGAGTDTQYF,TGTGCCAGCAGCTTTGCGGGAGGCGCTGGCACAGATACGCAGTATTTT
.,13,TRBV20-1,few,TRBJ1-4,CSAREPRGEKLFF,TGCAGTGCTAGAGAACCCAGGGGTGAAAAACTGTTTTTT
TRBD1,14,TRBV29-1,many,TRBJ2-3,CSVLRTGPADTQYF,TGCAGCGTTCTTAGGACAGGGCCCGCAGATACGCAGTATTTT
TRBD2,15,TRBV6-1,many,TRBJ2-7,CASRSAPAGVNEQYF,TGTGCCAGCAGATCGGCTCCAGCGGGAGTAAACGAGCAGTACTTC
.,13,TRBV19,many,TRBJ2-7,CASSAERGGEQYF,TGTGCCAGTAGTGCAGAACGGGGAGGCGAGCAGTACTTC
.,17,TRBV10-3,many,TRBJ2-1,CAISESRQASSYNEQFF,TGTGCCATCAGTGAGTCCCGTCAGGCCAGCTCCTACAATGAGCAGTTCTTC
TRBD1,16,TRBV3-1,.,TRBJ2-1,CASSQDTGGSYNEQFF,TGTGCCAGCAGCCAAGATACAGGGGGGTCTTACAATGAGCAGTTCTTC
.,12,TRBV6-6,many,TRBJ2-2,CASSGDTGELFF,TGTGCCAGCAGTGGGGACACGGGGGAGCTGTTTTTT
.,14,TRBV7-8,many,TRBJ1-5,CASSPRQDNQPQHF,TGTGCCAGCAGCCCCCGACAGGATAATCAGCCCCAGCATTTT
.,14,TRBV4-1,many,TRBJ2-7,CASSQPGSSYEQYF,TGCGCCAGCAGCCAACCCGGGAGCTCCTACGAGCAGTACTTC
.,14,TRBV27,.,TRBJ1-6,CASSLRVWNSPLHF,TGTGCCAGCAGTTTAAGGGTTTGGAATTCACCCCTCCACTTT
.,12,TRBV28,few,TRBJ1-2,CASSLGGFGYTF,TGTGCCAGCAGTTTAGGGGGGTTCGGCTACACCTTC
.,17,TRBV24-1,.,TRBJ2-2,CATSDLFGGANTGELFF,TGTGCCACCAGTGATTTGTTCGGGGGCGCGAACACCGGGGAGCTGTTTTTT
TRBD2,15,TRBV5-1,many,TRBJ2-7,CASSISSGSSYEQYF,TGCGCCAGCAGCATATCTAGCGGGAGTTCCTACGAGCAGTACTTC
.,16,TRBV12-3/TRBV12-4,many,TRBJ2-6,CASSRPAGTGANVLTF,TGTGCCAGCAGCAGACCTGCCGGAACCGGGGCCAACGTCCTGACTTTC
TRBD2,19,TRBV27,many,TRBJ2-1,CASSSRTGLAGGNYNEQFF,TGTGCCAGCAGTTCCCGGACAGGACTAGCGGGAGGCAATTACAATGAGCAGTTCTTC
.,15,TRBV12-3/TRBV12-4,.,TRBJ2-7,CASSFRPGHLGEQYF,TGTGCCAGCAGTTTTCGCCCGGGACACCTAGGGGAGCAGTACTTC
.,12,TRBV12-3/TRBV12-4,many,TRBJ2-3,CASRLGADTQYF,TGTGCCAGCAGATTAGGGGCTGATACGCAGTATTTT
.,14,TRBV20-1,many,TRBJ2-2,CSARAGSNTGELFF,TGCAGTGCTAGGGCTGGATCGAACACCGGGGAGCTGTTTTTT
.,14,TRBV4-1,few,TRBJ2-1,CASSQSFGNNEQFF,TGCGCCAGCAGCCAAAGCTTCGGGAACAATGAGCAGTTCTTC
TRBD1,15,TRBV5-1,many,TRBJ1-1,CASSRRTGENTEAFF,TGCGCCAGCAGCCGCCGCACAGGGGAGAACACTGAAGCTTTCTTT
.,12,TRBV25-1,many,TRBJ1-5,CASSELDQPQHF,TGTGCCAGCAGTGAATTGGATCAGCCCCAGCATTTT
TRBD2,14,TRBV5-1,many,TRBJ2-7,CASRPSGSIYEQYF,TGCGCCAGCAGGCCGAGCGGGAGTATCTACGAGCAGTACTTC
.,13,TRBV7-3,medium-sized,TRBJ2-3,CASSRIKEDTQYF,TGTGCCAGCAGCCGGATAAAGGAAGATACGCAGTATTTT
.,16,TRBV6-2/TRBV6-3,many,TRBJ2-5,CASSSPKGVRQETQYF,TGTGCCAGCAGTTCCCCCAAAGGCGTCCGGCAAGAGACCCAGTACTTC
TRBD1,13,TRBV29-1,many,TRBJ2-7,CSVLGQGIHEQYF,TGCAGCGTGCTGGGACAGGGGATCCACGAGCAGTACTTC
TRBD2,12,TRBV20-1,many,TRBJ2-1,CSAGETSGKQFF,TGCAGTGCTGGAGAGACTAGCGGGAAGCAGTTCTTC
.,13,TRBV12-3/TRBV12-4,many,TRBJ1-2,CASSLGRNYGYTF,TGTGCCAGCAGTTTAGGAAGGAACTATGGCTACACCTTC
TRBD1,21,TRBV4-1,many,TRBJ2-5,CASSQFPLIKTGWSPGETQYF,TGCGCCAGCAGCCAATTCCCATTAATTAAGACAGGGTGGAGCCCCGGGGAGACCCAGTACTTC
TRBD2,13,TRBV5-1,many,TRBJ2-1,CASRAGAYNEQFF,TGCGCTAGCCGGGCGGGGGCCTACAATGAGCAGTTCTTC
.,13,TRBV18,many,TRBJ1-5,CASSPGSNQPQHF,TGTGCCAGCTCACCTGGAAGCAATCAGCCCCAGCATTTT
.,13,TRBV11-2,many,TRBJ2-5,CASSPDGRETQYF,TGTGCCAGCAGCCCGGATGGCAGGGAGACCCAGTACTTC
.,13,TRBV7-2,.,TRBJ1-1,CASSYPANTEAFF,TGTGCCAGCAGCTACCCAGCGAACACTGAAGCTTTCTTT
TRBD1,13,TRBV28,many,TRBJ2-7,CAGGTGSSYEQYF,TGTGCCGGGGGGACAGGGAGCTCCTACGAGCAGTACTTC
.,18,TRBV4-2,many,TRBJ2-7,CASSQGVSQTTGTYEQYF,TGTGCCAGCAGCCAAGGGGTGTCCCAGACTACAGGGACCTACGAGCAGTACTTC
.,15,TRBV18,many,TRBJ2-7,CASSPGGLGSYEQYF,TGTGCCAGCTCACCAGGAGGGTTAGGGTCCTACGAGCAGTACTTC
.,14,TRBV18,many,TRBJ2-7,CASSPPGFSYEQYF,TGTGCCAGCTCACCACCGGGGTTTTCCTACGAGCAGTACTTC
.,14,TRBV12-3/TRBV12-4,many,TRBJ1-1,CASIRGGLNTEAFF,TGTGCCAGCATCCGGGGGGGCCTGAACACTGAAGCTTTCTTT
.,15,TRBV18,many,TRBJ2-2,CASSPKAGGTGELFF,TGTGCCAGCTCACCAAAGGCAGGCGGTACCGGGGAGCTGTTTTTT
.,14,TRBV5-1,many,TRBJ1-2,CASSFFTGMSGYTF,TGCGCCAGCAGCTTCTTTACAGGGATGAGCGGCTACACCTTC
TRBD1,18,TRBV5-1,many,TRBJ1-6,CASSLDIGTGGKNSPLHF,TGCGCCAGCAGCTTGGACATCGGGACAGGGGGTAAAAATTCACCCCTCCACTTT
TRBD2,17,TRBV24-1,many,TRBJ2-1,CATSDLGSAGVGDEQFF,TGTGCCACCAGTGATTTGGGATCGGCGGGAGTGGGAGATGAGCAGTTCTTC
.,14,TRBV29-1,many,TRBJ1-2,CSVEASDGFNRATF,TGCAGCGTTGAAGCCTCGGACGGATTTAACCGCGCCACCTTC
.,19,TRBV9,many,TRBJ2-1,CASSVDSMSAGLSYNEQFF,TGTGCCAGCAGCGTAGATTCGATGTCCGCGGGACTCTCCTACAATGAGCAGTTCTTC
TRBD2,15,TRBV10-3,many,TRBJ2-1,CATLLGLAGTNEQFF,TGTGCCACCCTCCTGGGACTAGCGGGAACCAATGAGCAGTTCTTC
TRBD1,14,TRBV5-1,medium-sized,TRBJ2-1,CASMLVSGGNEQFF,TGCGCCAGCATGTTGGTTTCAGGGGGCAATGAGCAGTTCTTC